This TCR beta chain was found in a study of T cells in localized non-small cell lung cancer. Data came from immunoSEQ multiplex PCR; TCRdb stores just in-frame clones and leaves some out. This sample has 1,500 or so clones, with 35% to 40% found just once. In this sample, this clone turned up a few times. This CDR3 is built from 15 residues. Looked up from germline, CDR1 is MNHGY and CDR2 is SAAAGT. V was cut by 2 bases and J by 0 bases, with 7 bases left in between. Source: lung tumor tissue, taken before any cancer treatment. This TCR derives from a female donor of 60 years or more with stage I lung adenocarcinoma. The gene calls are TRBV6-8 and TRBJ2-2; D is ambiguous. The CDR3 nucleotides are TGTGCCAGCAGTTACAAGGGTACGAACACCGGGGAGCTGTTTTTT. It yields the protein CASSYKGTNTGELFF.